One and the same sample provided the 21 T cell receptor beta chains below, sequenced in a study of spatial heterogeneity in lung cancer. TCRdb itself ran the 5' RACE reads through MiXCR, one entry per CDR3 protein. The sample holds about 94,000 distinct CDR3 sequences, roughly 21% seen once. Time point: blood at routine non-recurrence follow-up after resection. The sequencing here drew on PBMCs, taken at follow-up. The receptors stem from a male donor with early-stage non-small cell lung cancer.

This clonotype was observed a few times. In DNA form, the CDR3 reads TGCAGTGCTAGATTAGACACGGCCTCTTTCTTT. Protein: CSARLDTASFF. The gene calls are TRBV20-1 and TRBJ1-1; the D is unclear. The length of the CDR3 is 11 residues. Germline V CDR1 and CDR2: DFQATT, SNEGSKA (reference sequence). The germline V and J ends were trimmed by 2 bases and 12 bases, with 13 bases remaining between them.

The chain is built from TRBV3-1 and TRBJ2-2; tentative D call: TRBD2 (6 bases). The ends were cut back, 4 bases at V and 5 bases at J, with 23 bases in the middle. Germline CDR1 reads LGHDT; CDR2 reads YNNKEL (reference sequence). This CDR3 region has 18 residues. The CDR3 spells CASSPLAVSGVGTGELFF. CDR3 sequence (DNA): TGTGCCAGCAGCCCCTTAGCGGTTTCGGGAGTGGGAACCGGGGAGCTGTTTTTT.

This chain connects TRBV20-1 to TRBJ1-3; no clear D. Germline CDR1 DFQATT, CDR2 SNEGSKA (reference sequence). V gave up 1 base and J gave up 5 bases, with 9 bases separating them. This CDR3 has 13 amino acids. The CDR3 DNA reads as TGCAGTGCTAGAGCGGCTCGGAGAAACACCATATATTTT. Its translation is CSARAARRNTIYF.

This clonotype has just a few counts. The chain employs TRBV18 and TRBJ2-1; the match to TRBD1 covers 8 bases. CDR1 and CDR2 from the germline V gene are KGHSH and LQKENI. The CDR3 runs 14 residues. Trimming at V came to 5 bases and at J to 5 bases, leaving 5 bases not matched to a gene. CDR3 region: CASSIRDRNNEQFF. Written as DNA, the CDR3 is TGTGCCAGCTCAATCCGGGACAGGAACAATGAGCAGTTCTTC.

The genes are TRBV2 and TRBJ2-4; TRBD1 is a possible D gene (6 bases). Deletions cut 5 bases from V and 3 bases from J, with 14 bases between. The CDR3 consists of 15 residues. Germline-derived CDR1 and CDR2 are SNHLY and FYNNEI. The CDR3 DNA is TGTGCCAGCAGTCCGGACAGTGGAAACAAAAACATTCAGTACTTC. Protein: CASSPDSGNKNIQYF.

The chain combines TRBV3-1 with TRBJ2-5; D unresolved. Germline values: CDR1 LGHDT, CDR2 YNNKEL (reference sequence). V was shortened by 0 bases and J by 3 bases, with 8 bases between the two germline ends. This CDR3 spans 14 amino acids. The DNA of the CDR3 is TGTGCCAGCAGCCAAGAGTATCAGAAAGAGACCCAGTACTTC. It yields the protein CASSQEYQKETQYF.

The V call is TRBV7-8, the J call TRBJ2-1; perhaps TRBD1 as D (6 bases). The CDR3 extends over 15 amino acids. CDR1 and CDR2 from the germline V gene are SGHVS and FQNEAQ. Trimming stripped 5 bases from V and 8 bases from J, with 19 bases between. Written as DNA, the CDR3 is TGTGCCAGCAGCCGGCGTACGGACAGAGGTGATGAGCAGTTCTTC. Amino acids: CASSRRTDRGDEQFF.

This clonotype was seen a handful of times. This sequence joins TRBV6-5 and TRBJ1-2; 9 positions match TRBD1. Germline CDR1 MNHEY, CDR2 SVGAGI. After removal of 5 bases from V and 3 bases from J, the junction contained 4 bases not matched to a gene. The CDR3 sequence is 14 residues long. This chain's CDR3 is CASSLDRGDYGYTF. In DNA form, the CDR3 reads TGTGCCAGCAGTCTGGACAGGGGAGACTATGGCTACACCTTC.

This clonotype was seen only a few times. The V call is TRBV7-6, the J call TRBJ2-1; TRBD1 is a possible D gene (5 bases). The CDR3 consists of 15 residues. Deletions cut 5 bases from V and 5 bases from J, with 16 bases between. Germline-derived CDR1 and CDR2 are SGHVS and FNYEAQ. The CDR3 DNA reads as TGTGCCAGCAGCCCCCGAAGAGACAGAGACAATGAGCAGTTCTTC. It encodes CASSPRRDRDNEQFF. Combining the CDR3 with reference TRBV7-6 and TRBJ2-1 gives the whole variable domain GAGVSQSPRYKVTKRGQDVALRCDPISGHVSLYWYRQALGQGPEFLTYFNYEAQQDKSGLPNDRFSAERPEGSISTLTIQRTEQRDSAMYRCASSPRRDRDNEQFFGPGTRLTVL.

The gene calls are TRBV20-1 and TRBJ1-1; perhaps TRBD1 as D (5 bases). The V end lost 6 bases, the J end lost 7 bases, and 15 bases lay between the germline ends. This CDR3 comprises 12 residues. CDR1 and CDR2 from the germline V gene are DFQATT and SNEGSKA (reference sequence). The chain's CDR3 is CSAETATYEAFF. CDR3 sequence (DNA): TGCAGTGCCGAGACAGCCACCTATGAAGCTTTCTTT.

The V call is TRBV24-1, the J call TRBJ2-1; 7 nucleotides agree with TRBD2. The ends lost 3 bases at V and 4 bases at J; junction bases unmatched: 5. The CDR3 covers 15 residues. CDR1 is KGHDR, CDR2 SFDVKD, per germline. CDR3 amino acids: CATSDVSSGYNEQFF. The CDR3 DNA reads as TGTGCCACCAGTGATGTGTCTAGCGGATACAATGAGCAGTTCTTC.

The gene calls are TRBV5-1 and TRBJ1-1, with D possibly matching TRBD1 (5 bases). The V end was cut by 4 bases, the J end by 10 bases, with 26 bases between. CDR3 length equals 16 residues. CDR1 and CDR2 from the germline V gene are SGHRS and YFSETQ. CDR3 region: CASSQATGFEARGAFF. The CDR3 bases are TGCGCCAGCAGCCAAGCTACAGGCTTCGAGGCAAGGGGAGCTTTCTTT.

The chain employs TRBV2 and TRBJ2-1; TRBD2 matches 14 bases. V trimming: 5 bases; J trimming: 9 bases; junction bases outside the gene matches: 3. Germline V gene data show CDR1 as SNHLY and CDR2 as FYNNEI. The CDR3 length is 14 residues. CDR3 region: CASSTGLAGGEQFF. The CDR3 DNA sequence: TGTGCCAGCAGTACCGGACTAGCGGGGGGTGAGCAGTTCTTC.

This chain links TRBV2 with TRBJ2-2, with no clear D. V lost 7 bases, J lost 2 bases, and 8 bases lay in between. Germline CDR1 reads SNHLY; CDR2 reads FYNNEI. The CDR3 covers 13 residues. The CDR3 DNA follows: TGTGCCAGCACGGTCCTAAACACCGGGGAGCTGTTTTTT. Protein product: CASTVLNTGELFF.

The chain links TRBV7-9 to TRBJ2-3; D is undetermined. This CDR3 comprises 13 residues. Germline CDR1 and CDR2: SEHNR and FQNEAQ (reference sequence). V dropped 1 base and J dropped 6 bases, with 8 bases sitting between them. CDR3: CASSLESHDTQYF. CDR3 in DNA: TGTGCCAGCAGCTTAGAGAGCCACGATACGCAGTATTTT.

This clonotype has only a few counts. The chain carries TRBV20-1 and TRBJ2-5; 9 bases map to TRBD1. This CDR3 spans 16 amino acids. Germline V lookup: CDR1 DFQATT, CDR2 SNEGSKA (reference sequence). Trimming took 4 bases from V and 4 from J; bases not matched to a gene: 13. CDR3 nucleotide sequence: TGCAGTGCTACCGCGACAGGGGGTGTGGGGCGAGAGACCCAGTACTTC. Protein sequence: CSATATGGVGRETQYF.

This clonotype was seen a few times. The chain joins TRBV29-1 to TRBJ2-7, with 12 nucleotides matching TRBD2. The CDR3 sequence is 12 residues long. V lost 5 bases to trimming and J lost 5 bases; unmatched junction nucleotides: 1. CDR1 is SQVTM and CDR2 is ANQGSEA in the germline V gene. The CDR3 DNA is TGCAGCGTTTGGACTAGCGGGAACGAGCAGTACTTC. Translating gives CSVWTSGNEQYF.

This clonotype was found a few times. The rearrangement links TRBV7-9 to TRBJ2-3, with TRBD1 as a possible D gene (6 bases). Germline loops: CDR1 SEHNR, CDR2 FQNEAQ (reference sequence). The germline V and J ends were trimmed by 5 bases and 1 base, with 19 bases remaining between them. The CDR3 spans 17 residues. The DNA for the CDR3 is TGTGCCAGCAGCCAACCATCAGGGGCTTCTGGCACAGATACGCAGTATTTT. Encoded protein: CASSQPSGASGTDTQYF.

This chain connects TRBV20-1 to TRBJ1-1; weak D call: TRBD1 (5 bases). Looked up from germline, CDR1 is DFQATT and CDR2 is SNEGSKA (reference sequence). This CDR3 region has 14 residues. V lost 0 bases to trimming and J lost 0 bases, with 8 bases between them. CDR3 sequence reads: CSARDRGVNTEAFF. The CDR3 DNA sequence: TGCAGTGCTAGAGATCGAGGGGTGAACACTGAAGCTTTCTTT.

In this sample, this clonotype turned up a few times. V and J are TRBV29-1 and TRBJ2-2; D is unclear. CDR1 SQVTM and CDR2 ANQGSEA come from the germline V gene. There are 13 residues in the CDR3. Trimming stripped 0 bases from V and 0 bases from J, with 2 bases between. The CDR3 protein is CSVEEANTGELFF. The CDR3 DNA follows: TGCAGCGTTGAAGAGGCGAACACCGGGGAGCTGTTTTTT.

The genes are TRBV2 and TRBJ2-7, with D perhaps matching TRBD1 (5 bases). V gave up 7 bases and J gave up 2 bases, with 9 bases separating them. Germline lookup yields CDR1 SNHLY and CDR2 FYNNEI. CDR3 length: 12 amino acids. The CDR3 sequence is CASIREPYEQYF. Written as DNA, the CDR3 is TGTGCCAGCATCAGGGAACCCTACGAGCAGTACTTC.